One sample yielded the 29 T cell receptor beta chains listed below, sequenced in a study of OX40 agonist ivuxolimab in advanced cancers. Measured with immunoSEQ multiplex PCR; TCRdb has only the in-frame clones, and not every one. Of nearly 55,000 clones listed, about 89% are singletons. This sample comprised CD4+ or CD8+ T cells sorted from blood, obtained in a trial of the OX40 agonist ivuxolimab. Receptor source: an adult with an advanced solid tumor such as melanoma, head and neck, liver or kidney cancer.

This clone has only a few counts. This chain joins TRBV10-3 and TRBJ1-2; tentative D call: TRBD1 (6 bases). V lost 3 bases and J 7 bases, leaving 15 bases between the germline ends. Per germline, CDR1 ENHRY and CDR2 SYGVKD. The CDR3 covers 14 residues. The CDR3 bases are TGTGCCATCAGTGAAGCGAGGGGGGCGCTTGGCTACACCTTC. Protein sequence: CAISEARGALGYTF.

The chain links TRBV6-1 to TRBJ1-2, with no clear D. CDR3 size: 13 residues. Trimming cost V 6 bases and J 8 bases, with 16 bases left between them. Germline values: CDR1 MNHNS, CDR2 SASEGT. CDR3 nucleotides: TGTGCCAGCAGAGCGGACGGAGTGCTAGGCTACACCTTC. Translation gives CASRADGVLGYTF.

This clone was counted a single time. CDR3 DNA: TGTGCCAGTAGTGTGGGACAGGTGGGCCCCCTCGAGCAGTACTTC. Protein: CASSVGQVGPLEQYF. The chain links TRBV19 to TRBJ2-7; 8 positions agree with TRBD1. V gave up 5 bases and J gave up 6 bases; unmatched junction bases: 12. Looked up from germline, CDR1 is LNHDA and CDR2 is SQIVND (reference sequence). CDR3 length equals 15 residues.

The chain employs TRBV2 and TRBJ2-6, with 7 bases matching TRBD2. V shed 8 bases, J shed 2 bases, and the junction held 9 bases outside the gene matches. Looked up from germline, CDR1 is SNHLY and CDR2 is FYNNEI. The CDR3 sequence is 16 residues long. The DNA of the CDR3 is TGTGCCAGCGGGAGGGAACCCAGAACTGGGGCCAACGTCCTGACTTTC. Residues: CASGREPRTGANVLTF.

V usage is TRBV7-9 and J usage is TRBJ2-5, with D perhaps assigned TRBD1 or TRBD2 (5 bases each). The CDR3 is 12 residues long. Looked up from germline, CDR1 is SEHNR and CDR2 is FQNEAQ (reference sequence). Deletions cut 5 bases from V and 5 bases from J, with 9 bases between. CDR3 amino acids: CASSGDGETQYF. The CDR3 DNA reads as TGTGCCAGCAGCGGGGACGGGGAGACCCAGTACTTC.

CDR3 in DNA: TGTGCCAGCAGCCAAGGATCCGGGGGGAACTACAATGAGCAGTTCTTC. This translates into CASSQGSGGNYNEQFF. This chain uses TRBV14 with TRBJ2-1; 7 bases map to TRBD2. V was pared by 1 base and J by 3 bases, with 6 bases of the junction left unmatched. The CDR3 loop spans 16 amino acids. CDR1 and CDR2 from the germline V gene are SGHDN and FVKESK.

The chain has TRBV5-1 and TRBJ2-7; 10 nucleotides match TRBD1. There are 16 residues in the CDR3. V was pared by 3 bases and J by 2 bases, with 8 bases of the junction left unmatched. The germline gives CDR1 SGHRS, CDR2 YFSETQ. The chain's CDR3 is CASSSPGTGDTYEQYF. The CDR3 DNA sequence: TGCGCCAGCAGCTCGCCCGGGACAGGGGATACCTACGAGCAGTACTTC.

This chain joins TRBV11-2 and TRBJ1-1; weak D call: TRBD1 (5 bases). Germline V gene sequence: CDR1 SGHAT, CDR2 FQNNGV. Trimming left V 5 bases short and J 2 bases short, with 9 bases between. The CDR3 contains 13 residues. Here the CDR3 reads CASSPGYNTEAFF. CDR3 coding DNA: TGTGCCAGCAGCCCAGGGTATAACACTGAAGCTTTCTTT.

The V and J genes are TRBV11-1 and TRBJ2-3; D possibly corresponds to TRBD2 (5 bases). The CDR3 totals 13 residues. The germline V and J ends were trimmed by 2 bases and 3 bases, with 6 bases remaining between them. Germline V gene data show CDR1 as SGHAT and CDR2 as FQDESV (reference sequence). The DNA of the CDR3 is TGTGCCAGCAGCTTACGGGGTACAGATACGCAGTATTTT. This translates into CASSLRGTDTQYF.

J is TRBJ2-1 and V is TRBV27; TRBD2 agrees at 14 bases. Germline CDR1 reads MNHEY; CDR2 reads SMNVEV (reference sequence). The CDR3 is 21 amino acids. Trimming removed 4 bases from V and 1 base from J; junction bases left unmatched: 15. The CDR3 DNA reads TGTGCCAGCAGTTCCACCACCAAAGGGACTAGCGGGGGTCGGTCCTACAATGAGCAGTTCTTC. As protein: CASSSTTKGTSGGRSYNEQFF.

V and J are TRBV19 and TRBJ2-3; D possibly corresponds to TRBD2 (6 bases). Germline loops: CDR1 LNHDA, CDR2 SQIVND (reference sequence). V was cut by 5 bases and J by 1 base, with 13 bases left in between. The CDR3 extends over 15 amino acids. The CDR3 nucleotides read TGTGCCAGTAGTGAATTCGGGGGACGCACAGATACGCAGTATTTT. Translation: CASSEFGGRTDTQYF.

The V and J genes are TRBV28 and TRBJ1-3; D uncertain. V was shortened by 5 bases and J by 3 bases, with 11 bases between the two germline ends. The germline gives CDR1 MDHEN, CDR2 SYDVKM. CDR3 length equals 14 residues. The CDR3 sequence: CASSRGYRGNTIYF. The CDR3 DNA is TGTGCCAGCAGTCGAGGGTACCGTGGAAACACCATATATTTT.

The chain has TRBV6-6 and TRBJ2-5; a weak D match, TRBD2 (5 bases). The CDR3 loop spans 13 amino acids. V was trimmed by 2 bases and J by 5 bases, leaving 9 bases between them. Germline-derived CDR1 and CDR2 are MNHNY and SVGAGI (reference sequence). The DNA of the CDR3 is TGTGCCAGCAGTTACGGAGAGCGGGAGACCCAGTACTTC. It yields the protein CASSYGERETQYF.

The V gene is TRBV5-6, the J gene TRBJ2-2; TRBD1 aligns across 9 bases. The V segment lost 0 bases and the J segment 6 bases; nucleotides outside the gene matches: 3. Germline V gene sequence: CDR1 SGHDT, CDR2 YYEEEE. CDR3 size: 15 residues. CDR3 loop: CASSLGWTGAGELFF. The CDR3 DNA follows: TGTGCCAGCAGCTTGGGGTGGACAGGGGCCGGGGAGCTGTTTTTT.

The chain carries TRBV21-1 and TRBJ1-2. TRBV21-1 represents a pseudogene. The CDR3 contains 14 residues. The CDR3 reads CASRMGLGVYGYTF. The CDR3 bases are TGTGCCAGCAGAATGGGACTGGGGGTATATGGCTACACCTTC.

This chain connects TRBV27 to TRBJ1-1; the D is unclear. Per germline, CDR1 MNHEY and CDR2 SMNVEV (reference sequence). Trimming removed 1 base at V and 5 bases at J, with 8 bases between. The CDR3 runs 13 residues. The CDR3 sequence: CASSLWARTEAFF. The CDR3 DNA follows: TGTGCCAGCAGTTTATGGGCACGAACTGAAGCTTTCTTT.

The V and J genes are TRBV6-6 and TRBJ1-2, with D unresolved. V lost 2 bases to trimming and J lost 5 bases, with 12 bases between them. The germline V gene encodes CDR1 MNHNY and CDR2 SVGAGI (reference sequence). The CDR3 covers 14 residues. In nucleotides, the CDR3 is TGTGCCAGCAGTTACGGTGGAGGAGGGTATGGCTACACCTTC. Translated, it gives CASSYGGGGYGYTF.

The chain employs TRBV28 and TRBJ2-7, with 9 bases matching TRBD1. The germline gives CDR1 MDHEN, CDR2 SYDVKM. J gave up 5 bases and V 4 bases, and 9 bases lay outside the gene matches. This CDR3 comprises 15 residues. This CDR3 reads CASSSPGTGIHEQYF. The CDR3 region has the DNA TGTGCCAGCAGTTCCCCCGGGACAGGGATCCACGAGCAGTACTTC.

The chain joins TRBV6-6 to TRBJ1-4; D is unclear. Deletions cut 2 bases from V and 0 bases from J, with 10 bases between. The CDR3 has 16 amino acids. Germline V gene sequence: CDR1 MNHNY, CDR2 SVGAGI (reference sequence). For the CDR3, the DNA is TGTGCCAGCAGTTACCGGCCGGTCGCAACTAATGAAAAACTGTTTTTT. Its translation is CASSYRPVATNEKLFF.

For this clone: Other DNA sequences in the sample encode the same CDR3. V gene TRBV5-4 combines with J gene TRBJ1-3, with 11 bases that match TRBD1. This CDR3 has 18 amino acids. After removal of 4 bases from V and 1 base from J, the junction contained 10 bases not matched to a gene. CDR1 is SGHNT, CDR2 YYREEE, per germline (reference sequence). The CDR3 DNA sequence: TGTGCCAGCAGCCCGCCGGGGACAGGGGGTTCATCTGGAAACACCATATATTTT. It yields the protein CASSPPGTGGSSGNTIYF. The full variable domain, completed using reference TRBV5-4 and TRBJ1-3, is ETGVTQSPTHLIKTRGQQVTLRCSSQSGHNTVSWYQQALGQGPQFIFQYYREEENGRGNFPPRFSGLQFPNYSSELNVNALELDDSALYLCASSPPGTGGSSGNTIYFGEGSWLTVV.

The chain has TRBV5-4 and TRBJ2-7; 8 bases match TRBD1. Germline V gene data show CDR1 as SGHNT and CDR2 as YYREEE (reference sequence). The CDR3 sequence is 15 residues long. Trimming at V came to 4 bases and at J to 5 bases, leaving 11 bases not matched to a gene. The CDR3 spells CASSRGQGRQNEQYF. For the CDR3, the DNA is TGTGCCAGCAGCCGCGGACAGGGAAGGCAAAACGAGCAGTACTTC.

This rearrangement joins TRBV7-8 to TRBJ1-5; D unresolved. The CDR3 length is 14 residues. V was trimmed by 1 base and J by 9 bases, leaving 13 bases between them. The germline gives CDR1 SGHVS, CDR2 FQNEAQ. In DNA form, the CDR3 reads TGTGCCAGCAGCTTAGGGCCAGGATTGCGGCCCCAGCATTTT. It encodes CASSLGPGLRPQHF.

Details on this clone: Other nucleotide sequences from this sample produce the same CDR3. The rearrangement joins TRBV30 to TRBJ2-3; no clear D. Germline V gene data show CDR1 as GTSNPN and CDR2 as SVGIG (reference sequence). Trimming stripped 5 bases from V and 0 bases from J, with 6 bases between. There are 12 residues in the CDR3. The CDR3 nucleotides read TGTGCCTGGTCCAGAAGCACAGATACGCAGTATTTT. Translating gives CAWSRSTDTQYF.

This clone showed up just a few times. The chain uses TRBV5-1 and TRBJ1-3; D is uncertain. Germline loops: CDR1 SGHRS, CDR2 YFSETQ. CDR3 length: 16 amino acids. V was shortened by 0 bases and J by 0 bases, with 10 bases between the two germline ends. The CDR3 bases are TGCGCCAGCAGCTTGGTTCCGGCGGACTCTGGAAACACCATATATTTT. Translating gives CASSLVPADSGNTIYF.

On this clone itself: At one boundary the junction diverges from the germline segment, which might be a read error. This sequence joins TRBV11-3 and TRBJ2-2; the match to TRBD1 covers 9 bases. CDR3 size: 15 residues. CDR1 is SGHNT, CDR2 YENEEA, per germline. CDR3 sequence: CASSPGQGRTGELLF. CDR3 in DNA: TGTGCCAGCAGCCCAGGACAGGGGCGGACCGGGGAGCTGCTTTTT.

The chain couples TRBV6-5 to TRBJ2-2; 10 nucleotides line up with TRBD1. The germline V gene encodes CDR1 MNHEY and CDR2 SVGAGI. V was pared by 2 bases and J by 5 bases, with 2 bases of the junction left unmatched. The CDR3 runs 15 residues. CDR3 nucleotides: TGTGCCAGCAGTTACGGGACAGGGGATACCGGGGAGCTGTTTTTT. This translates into CASSYGTGDTGELFF.

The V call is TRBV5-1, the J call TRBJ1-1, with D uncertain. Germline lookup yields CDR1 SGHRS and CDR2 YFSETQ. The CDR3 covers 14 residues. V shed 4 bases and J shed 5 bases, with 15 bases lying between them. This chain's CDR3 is CASSPEAAGTEAFF. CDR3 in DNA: TGCGCCAGCAGCCCGGAGGCGGCGGGGACTGAAGCTTTCTTT. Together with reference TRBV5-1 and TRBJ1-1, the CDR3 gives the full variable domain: KAGVTQTPRYLIKTRGQQVTLSCSPISGHRSVSWYQQTPGQGLQFLFEYFSETQRNKGNFPGRFSGRQFSNSRSEMNVSTLELGDSALYLCASSPEAAGTEAFFGQGTRLTVV.

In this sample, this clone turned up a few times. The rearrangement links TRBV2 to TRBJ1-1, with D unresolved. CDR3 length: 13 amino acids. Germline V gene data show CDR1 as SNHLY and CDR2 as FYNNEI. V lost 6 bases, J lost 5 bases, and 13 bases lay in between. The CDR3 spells CASRMRPGTEAFF. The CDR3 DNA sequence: TGTGCCAGCAGGATGAGACCGGGGACTGAAGCTTTCTTT.

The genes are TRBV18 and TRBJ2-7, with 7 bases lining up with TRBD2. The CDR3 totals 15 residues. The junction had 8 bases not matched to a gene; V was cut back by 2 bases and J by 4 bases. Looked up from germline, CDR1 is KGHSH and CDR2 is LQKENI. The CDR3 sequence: CASSPRDLAGYEQYF. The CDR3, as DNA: TGTGCCAGCTCACCAAGGGACTTAGCGGGTTACGAGCAGTACTTC.